This is a list of T cell receptor beta chains from one sample in a study of blood T cell repertoires in COVID-19. Repertoires were generated with immunoSEQ multiplex PCR, while TCRdb's copy carries only in-frame clones and drops some. The sample has 65,000 to 70,000 clones, roughly three quarters seen once. Sequenced input: peripheral blood. These TCRs come from a man between 60 and 75 years old with acute or convalescent COVID-19. Both conserved end residues are part of each CDR3. The D gene is left open where the match is weak. A clone size is listed for some rows: how often the clone was seen (once, few, many), or a class if it is expanded.

clone_size,v_call,j_call,d_call,cdr3_nt,cdr3_aa
few,TRBV5-1,TRBJ1-2,NA,TGCGCCAGCAGCTTGGTTGGGCAGGGCTATGGCTACACCTTC,CASSLVGQGYGYTF
many,TRBV7-2,TRBJ2-7,NA,TGTGCCAGCAGCACACAATACGAGCAGTACTTC,CASSTQYEQYF
NA,TRBV19,TRBJ2-6,TRBD1,TGTGCCAGTACCCAACCGGGACAGGGTTTGGTTGGGGCCAACGTCCTGACTTTC,CASTQPGQGLVGANVLTF
NA,TRBV7-9,TRBJ2-7,TRBD2,TGTGCCAGCAGCTCGGGACTAGCGGGGGGCCACGAGCAGTACTTC,CASSSGLAGGHEQYF
NA,TRBV7-3,TRBJ2-5,TRBD2,TGTGCCAGCAGCCCATGGGCTAGCGGCCAAGAGACCCAGTACTTC,CASSPWASGQETQYF
NA,TRBV5-1,TRBJ2-7,TRBD1,TGCGCCAGCAGAAGTCCGGGACAGGGGGCCTACGAGCAGTACTTC,CASRSPGQGAYEQYF
NA,TRBV7-9,TRBJ2-7,TRBD2,TGTGCCAGCAGCGAGGGACTACCGACAGACGAGCAGTACTTC,CASSEGLPTDEQYF
once,TRBV5-6,TRBJ1-3,NA,TGTGCCAGCAGCTGGAGGGATTACACTGGAAACACCATATATTTT,CASSWRDYTGNTIYF
once,TRBV4-3,TRBJ2-1,NA,TGCGCCAGCAGCCAGGCGGGGTTGTCCTACAATGAGCAGTTCTTC,CASSQAGLSYNEQFF
NA,TRBV9,TRBJ2-2,NA,TGTGCCAGCAGCAACTTCGTCGGTACCGGGGAGCTGTTTTTT,CASSNFVGTGELFF
few,TRBV5-8,TRBJ2-7,NA,TGTGCCAGCAGCTTAACAGGGTTCTCCTACGAGCAGTACTTC,CASSLTGFSYEQYF
NA,TRBV5-1,TRBJ2-5,TRBD1,TGCGCCAGCAGCGTAGGGGACAGGGGATTGGAGACCCAGTACTTC,CASSVGDRGLETQYF
NA,TRBV2,TRBJ1-1,TRBD1,TGTGCCAGCAGGAAAGGACAGGGGGCGGGAACTGAAGCTTTCTTT,CASRKGQGAGTEAFF
few,TRBV15,TRBJ1-2,NA,TGTGCCACCAGCAGCCTACCAGGAAATCGCGGCTACACCTTC,CATSSLPGNRGYTF
few,TRBV27,TRBJ1-1,TRBD1,TGTGCCAGCAGTTGGACAGGGGACACTGAAGCTTTCTTT,CASSWTGDTEAFF
NA,TRBV5-4,TRBJ2-3,TRBD2,TGTGCCAGCAGCACCGGACTAGCGGGGAGCACAGATACGCAGTATTTT,CASSTGLAGSTDTQYF
NA,TRBV5-1,TRBJ1-3,NA,TGCGCCAGCAGCTTGGCAGGATTCTACTCTGGAAACACCATATATTTT,CASSLAGFYSGNTIYF
NA,TRBV27,TRBJ1-6,NA,TGTGCCAGCAGTTCCACGAGCGGGGGACGGTCACCCCTCCACTTT,CASSSTSGGRSPLHF
NA,TRBV5-1,TRBJ2-1,NA,TGCGCCAGCAGCTTGGACCTAGGGAGGTACAATGAGCAGTTCTTC,CASSLDLGRYNEQFF
few,TRBV20-1,TRBJ2-7,NA,TGCAGTGCTAGTCAGGGTTACGAGCAGTACTTC,CSASQGYEQYF
NA,TRBV5-4,TRBJ2-7,NA,TGTGCCAGCAGCTTGTGTGACAGTGGCTACGAGCAGTACTTC,CASSLCDSGYEQYF
few,TRBV4-2,TRBJ2-5,NA,TGTGCCAGCAGCCCGACCCTAGTCCAAGAGACCCAGTACTTC,CASSPTLVQETQYF
NA,TRBV3-1/TRBV3-2,TRBJ1-2,NA,TGTGCCAGCAGCCAAGGTAACAGGAACTATGGCTACACCTTC,CASSQGNRNYGYTF
NA,TRBV27,TRBJ2-5,TRBD1,TGTGCCAGCCACGCGGACAGGGCTATGTACCAAGAGACCCAGTACTTC,CASHADRAMYQETQYF
NA,TRBV14,TRBJ2-7,TRBD1,TGTGCCAGCAGCAGGGGACAGGGCATATCCTACGAGCAGTACTTC,CASSRGQGISYEQYF
NA,TRBV10-3,TRBJ1-1,NA,TGTGCCATCAGAACAGGGACCCCGAACACTGAAGCTTTCTTT,CAIRTGTPNTEAFF
NA,TRBV4-2,TRBJ1-6,TRBD1,TGTGCCAGCCTATTCACGACAGGGCAGAACTCACCCCTCCACTTT,CASLFTTGQNSPLHF
NA,TRBV12-3/TRBV12-4,TRBJ1-6,TRBD1,TGTGCCAGCAGTTTACAGGGGGATTCACCCCTCCACTTT,CASSLQGDSPLHF
NA,TRBV28,TRBJ2-2,NA,TGTGCCAGCAGTTTGCGAGGGTACGGGGAGCTGTTTTTT,CASSLRGYGELFF
NA,TRBV2,TRBJ1-2,NA,TGTGCCAGCAGTGAACAGCTGGACAGTGGCGGCTACACCTTC,CASSEQLDSGGYTF
NA,TRBV30,TRBJ2-1,NA,TGTGCCTGGGAACAGAGTTCCTACAATGAGCAGTTCTTC,CAWEQSSYNEQFF
NA,TRBV2,TRBJ1-3,NA,TGTGCCAGCTATTTTAGCGGCAGGCCCTCTGGAAACACCATATATTTT,CASYFSGRPSGNTIYF
NA,TRBV18,TRBJ1-2,NA,TGTGCCAGCTCAATGGGGGCTCAGGGCTATGGCTACACCTTC,CASSMGAQGYGYTF
NA,TRBV15,TRBJ1-1,NA,TGTGCCACCCATCCGGGACACGCCGACGCGGACACTGAAGCTTTCTTT,CATHPGHADADTEAFF
NA,TRBV3-1/TRBV3-2,TRBJ1-1,NA,TGTGCCAGCAGCCAAGCCGGGAACACTGAAGCTTTCTTT,CASSQAGNTEAFF
once,TRBV11-2,TRBJ2-1,TRBD1,TGTGCCAGCAGCTTCCTACAGGGGGGAAACAATGAGCAGTTCTTC,CASSFLQGGNNEQFF
once,TRBV7-9,TRBJ2-2,NA,TGTGCCAGCAGCTTAGTGGTGGCTGAGCTGTTTTTT,CASSLVVAELFF
once,TRBV7-3,TRBJ2-3,NA,TGTGCCAGCAGCTTAGACGGACTTAACACAGATACGCAGTATTTT,CASSLDGLNTDTQYF
NA,TRBV7-9,TRBJ1-4,NA,TGTGCCAGCAGCCCACAAGCAACTAATGAAAAACTGTTTTTT,CASSPQATNEKLFF
NA,TRBV3-1/TRBV3-2,TRBJ1-2,NA,TGTGCCAGCAGCCAAGATGGCCAGGGCTATGGCTACACCTTC,CASSQDGQGYGYTF
NA,TRBV5-1,TRBJ2-3,TRBD2,TGCGCCAGCAGCCCCGGGGGGGGTACAGATACGCAGTATTTT,CASSPGGGTDTQYF
NA,TRBV5-1,TRBJ1-5,TRBD1,TGCGCCAGCAGCTTGGAAGGACAGGGTGGGCAGCCCCAGCATTTT,CASSLEGQGGQPQHF
NA,TRBV4-1,TRBJ1-5,NA,TGCGCCAGCAGCCGCGGGGGCGGCAATCAGCCCCAGCATTTT,CASSRGGGNQPQHF
once,TRBV6-5,TRBJ1-6,TRBD1,TGTGCCAGCAGTACAACAGGGGATAATTCACCCCTCCACTTT,CASSTTGDNSPLHF
NA,TRBV27,TRBJ2-7,NA,TGTGCCAGCAGTAAAACAGAGAACGAGCAGTACTTC,CASSKTENEQYF
NA,TRBV2,TRBJ1-1,TRBD1,TGTGCCAGCAAGGGGACAGGTCATCCAAACACTGAAGCTTTCTTT,CASKGTGHPNTEAFF
NA,TRBV11-2,TRBJ1-6,TRBD1,TGTGCCAGCAGCTTAGGTAGACAGGGTGGCTCACCCCTCCACTTT,CASSLGRQGGSPLHF
NA,TRBV7-8,TRBJ2-1,NA,TGTGCCAGCAGCTTAGCTGTCGGGAGCTCCTACAATGAGCAGTTCTTC,CASSLAVGSSYNEQFF
NA,TRBV12-3/TRBV12-4,TRBJ2-7,NA,TGTGCCAGCAGACCCTCCAGCTCCTACGAGCAGTACTTC,CASRPSSSYEQYF
medium-sized,TRBV27,TRBJ2-3,TRBD1,TGTGCCAGCCGCCGACAGGGCTTCTCCACAGATACGCAGTATTTT,CASRRQGFSTDTQYF
NA,TRBV9,TRBJ1-2,NA,TGTGCCAGCAGCCAAACAGGGAACTATGGCTACACCTTC,CASSQTGNYGYTF
once,TRBV5-1,TRBJ1-1,TRBD1,TGCGCCAGCAGCTCGGACAGGGGGCTAAACACTGAAGCTTTCTTT,CASSSDRGLNTEAFF
NA,TRBV7-9,TRBJ1-2,NA,TGTGCCAGCAGCTTATTGTTGGTGCGGCAGAGCTATGGCTACACCTTC,CASSLLLVRQSYGYTF
NA,TRBV19,TRBJ1-5,NA,TGTGCCAGTAGTATTATGTGGGGAGGCAATCAGCCCCAGCATTTT,CASSIMWGGNQPQHF
NA,TRBV4-3,TRBJ2-7,NA,TGCGCCAGCAGCCAAGGCAGGTCCTACGAGCAGTACTTC,CASSQGRSYEQYF